This T cell receptor (beta chain) emerged from a study of T cells after yellow fever vaccination. The V end was cut by 0 bases, the J end by 6 bases, with 11 bases between. The CDR3 sequence is 14 residues long. CDR1 LGHDT and CDR2 YNNKEL come from the germline V gene (reference sequence). TCRdb re-called the 5' RACE reads through MiXCR, storing one row per CDR3 protein. The table shows some 260,000 distinct CDR3 sequences, with approximately 5.2% occurring only once. This clonotype occurred a few times. This clonotype was obtained from a young man who received the YFV17D yellow fever vaccine. This chain uses TRBV3-1 with TRBJ1-1; possibly TRBD1 for D (5 bases). The sequencing used CD4+ T cells sorted from PBMCs, collected on the day of the yellow fever booster vaccination. CDR3 residues: CASSQDPWGAEAFF. The CDR3 coding sequence is TGTGCCAGCAGCCAAGATCCTTGGGGCGCTGAAGCTTTCTTT.